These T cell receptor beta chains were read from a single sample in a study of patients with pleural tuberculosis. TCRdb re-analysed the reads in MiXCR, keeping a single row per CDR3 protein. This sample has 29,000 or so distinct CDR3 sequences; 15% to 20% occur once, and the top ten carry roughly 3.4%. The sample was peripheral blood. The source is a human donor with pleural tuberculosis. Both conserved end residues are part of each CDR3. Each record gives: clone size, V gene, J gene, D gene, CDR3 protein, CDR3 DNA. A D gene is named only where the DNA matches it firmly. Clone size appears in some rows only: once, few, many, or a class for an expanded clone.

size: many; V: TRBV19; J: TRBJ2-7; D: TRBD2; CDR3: CASSIRPAGVTDEQYF; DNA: TGTGCCAGTAGTATTAGACCAGCGGGAGTGACAGACGAGCAGTACTTC
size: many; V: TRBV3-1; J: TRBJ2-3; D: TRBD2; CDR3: CASSLGLAGGTDTQYF; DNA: TGTGCCAGCAGTCTCGGACTAGCGGGGGGCACAGATACGCAGTATTTT
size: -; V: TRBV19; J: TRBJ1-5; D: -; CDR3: CPSIIGAGQSNQPQHF; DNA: TGTCCCAGTATTATTGGGGCTGGACAGAGCAATCAGCCCCAGCATTTT
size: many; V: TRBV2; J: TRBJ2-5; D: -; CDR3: CAGREQETQYF; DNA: TGTGCCGGCAGGGAGCAAGAGACCCAGTACTTC
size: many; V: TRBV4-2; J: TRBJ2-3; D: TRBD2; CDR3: CASSQLVTAGGIQDTQYF; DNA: TGTGCCAGCAGCCAATTAGTAACGGCGGGGGGCATCCAGGATACGCAGTATTTT
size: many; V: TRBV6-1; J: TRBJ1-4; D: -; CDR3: CASTWGEKLFF; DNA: TGTGCCAGCACCTGGGGTGAAAAACTGTTTTTT
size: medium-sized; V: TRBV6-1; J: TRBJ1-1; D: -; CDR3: CASTLEGTLNTEAFF; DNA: TGTGCCAGCACCCTTGAAGGGACACTGAACACTGAAGCTTTCTTT
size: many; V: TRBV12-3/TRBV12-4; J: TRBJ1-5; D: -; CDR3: CASSLSSSNQPQHF; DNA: TGTGCCAGCAGTTTGAGCAGTAGCAATCAGCCCCAGCATTTT
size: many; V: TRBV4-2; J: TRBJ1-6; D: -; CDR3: CASSQEQGNSSPLHF; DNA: TGTGCCAGCAGCCAAGAACAGGGAAATAGTTCACCCCTCCACTTT
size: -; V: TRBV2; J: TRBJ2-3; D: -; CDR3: CASSSRTTDTQYF; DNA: TGTGCCAGCAGTTCCAGAACCACAGATACGCAGTATTTT
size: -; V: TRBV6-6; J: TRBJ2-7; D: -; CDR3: CASSSDRRPPYEQYF; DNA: TGTGCCAGCAGTTCAGACAGGAGGCCCCCCTACGAGCAGTACTTC
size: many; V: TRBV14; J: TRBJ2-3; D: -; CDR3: CASSPGSPGADTQYF; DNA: TGTGCCAGCAGCCCCGGGAGCCCGGGGGCGGATACGCAGTATTTT
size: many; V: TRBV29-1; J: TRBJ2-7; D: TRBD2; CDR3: CSVEDRRTSGSYEQYF; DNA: TGCAGCGTTGAAGATCGTAGGACTAGCGGCAGCTACGAGCAGTACTTC
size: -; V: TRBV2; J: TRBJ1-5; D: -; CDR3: CASSNGLYSNQPQHF; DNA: TGTGCCAGCAGTAACGGACTATATAGCAATCAGCCCCAGCATTTT
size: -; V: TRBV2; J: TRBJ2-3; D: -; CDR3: CASSDPGAHSNQPQYF; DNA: TGTGCCAGCAGCGACCCGGGGGCGCATAGCAATCAGCCCCAGTATTTT
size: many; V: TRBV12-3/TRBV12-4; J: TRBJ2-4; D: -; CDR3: CASSSGGLNIQYF; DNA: TGTGCCAGCAGTTCTGGCGGCCTTAACATTCAGTACTTC
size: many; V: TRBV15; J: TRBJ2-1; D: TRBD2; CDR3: CATSGRTSGKYNEQFF; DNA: TGTGCCACCAGCGGAAGGACTAGCGGCAAATACAATGAGCAGTTCTTC
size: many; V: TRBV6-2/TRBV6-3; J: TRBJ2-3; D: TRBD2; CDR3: CASRRLAGGTDTQYF; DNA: TGTGCCAGCAGAAGACTAGCGGGGGGTACAGATACGCAGTATTTT
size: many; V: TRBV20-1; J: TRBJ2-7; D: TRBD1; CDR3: CSARRTGDSLGQYF; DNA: TGCAGTGCTAGGAGGACAGGGGATTCCCTCGGGCAGTACTTC
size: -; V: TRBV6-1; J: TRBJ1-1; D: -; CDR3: CAGSQAVTEAFF; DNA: TGTGCCGGCAGCCAAGCGGTCACTGAAGCCTTCTTT
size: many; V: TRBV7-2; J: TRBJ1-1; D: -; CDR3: CASSLVQRGSTMNTEAFF; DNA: TGTGCCAGCAGCTTAGTGCAACGGGGTTCGACTATGAACACTGAAGCTTTCTTT
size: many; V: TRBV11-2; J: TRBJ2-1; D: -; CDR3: CASSLGRSYNEQFF; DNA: TGTGCCAGCAGCTTGGGGCGCTCCTACAATGAGCAGTTCTTC
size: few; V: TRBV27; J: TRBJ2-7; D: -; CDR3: CASSSSHYEQYF; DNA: TGTGCCAGCAGTTCGAGCCACTACGAGCAGTACTTC
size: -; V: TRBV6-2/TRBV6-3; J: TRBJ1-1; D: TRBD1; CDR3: CASSYGQGGNTEAFF; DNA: TGTGCCAGCAGTTACGGACAGGGAGGGAACACTGAAGCTTTCTTT
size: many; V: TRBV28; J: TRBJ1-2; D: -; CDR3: CASSSQGTPWGYGYTF; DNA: TGTGCCAGCAGTTCTCAAGGGACGCCCTGGGGCTATGGCTACACCTTC
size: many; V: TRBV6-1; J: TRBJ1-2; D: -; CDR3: CASSSPSDGSIGYTF; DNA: TGTGCCAGCAGTTCCCCCTCAGACGGATCTATAGGCTACACCTTC
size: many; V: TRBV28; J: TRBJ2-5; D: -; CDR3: CASSSPGETQYF; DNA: TGTGCCAGCAGTTCCCCAGGAGAGACCCAGTACTTC
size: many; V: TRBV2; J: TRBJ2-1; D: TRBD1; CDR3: CASSYAGGINEQFF; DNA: TGTGCCAGCAGTTACGCAGGGGGAATCAATGAGCAGTTCTTC
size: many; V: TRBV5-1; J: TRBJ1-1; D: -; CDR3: CASSLDTNTEAFF; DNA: TGCGCCAGCAGCTTGGACACGAACACTGAAGCTTTCTTT
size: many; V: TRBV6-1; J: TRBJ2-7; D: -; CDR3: CASTQGSYEQYF; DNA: TGTGCCAGCACTCAGGGTAGCTACGAGCAGTACTTC
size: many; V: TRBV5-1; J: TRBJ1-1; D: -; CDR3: CASSLDRVNTEAFF; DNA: TGCGCCAGCAGCTTGGACAGAGTGAACACTGAAGCTTTCTTT
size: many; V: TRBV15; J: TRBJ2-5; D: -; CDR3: CATSRGHDGKTQYF; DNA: TGTGCCACCAGCAGAGGACATGATGGGAAGACCCAGTACTTC
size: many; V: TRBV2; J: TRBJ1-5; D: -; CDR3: CASSEAQPQHF; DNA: TGTGCCAGCAGTGAAGCTCAGCCCCAGCATTTT
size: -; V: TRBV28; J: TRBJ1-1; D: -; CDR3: CASSTAGDWAFF; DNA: TGTGCCAGCAGTACCGCCGGGGATTGGGCTTTCTTT
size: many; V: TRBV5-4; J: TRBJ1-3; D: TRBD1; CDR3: CASSVPGQGAITSGNTIYF; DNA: TGTGCCAGCAGCGTGCCGGGACAGGGCGCTATAACATCTGGAAACACCATATATTTT
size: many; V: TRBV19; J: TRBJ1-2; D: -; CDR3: CASKSSLTNYGYTF; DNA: TGTGCCAGTAAGAGCAGCCTCACTAACTATGGCTACACCTTC
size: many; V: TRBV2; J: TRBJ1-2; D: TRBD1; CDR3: CASSEARTGRDGYTF; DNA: TGTGCCAGCAGTGAAGCGCGGACAGGGAGGGATGGCTACACCTTC
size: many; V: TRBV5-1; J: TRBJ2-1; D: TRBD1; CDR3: CASSAGTGSFDEQFF; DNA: TGCGCCAGTTCCGCCGGGACAGGGTCTTTCGATGAGCAGTTCTTC
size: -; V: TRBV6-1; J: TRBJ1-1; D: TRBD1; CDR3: CASSEARARGLAEAFF; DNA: TGTGCCAGCAGTGAAGCGCGGGCCAGGGGGTTGGCTGAAGCTTTCTTT
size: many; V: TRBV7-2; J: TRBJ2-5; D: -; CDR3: CASSLVALQEGTQYF; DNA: TGTGCCAGCAGCTTAGTAGCGTTGCAAGAAGGGACCCAGTACTTC
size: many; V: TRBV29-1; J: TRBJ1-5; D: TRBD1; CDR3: CSIRQGNQPQHF; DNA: TGCAGCATACGACAGGGAAATCAGCCCCAGCATTTT
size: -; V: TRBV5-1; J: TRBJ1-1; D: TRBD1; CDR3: CASSFRDSLNTEAFF; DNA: TGCGCCAGCAGCTTCCGGGACAGCCTGAACACTGAAGCTTTCTTT
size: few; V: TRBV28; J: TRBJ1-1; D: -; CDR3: CSSSLDSYEAFF; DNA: TGTTCCAGCAGTCTGGACAGCTATGAAGCTTTCTTT
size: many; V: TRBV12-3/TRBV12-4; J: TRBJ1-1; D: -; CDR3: CASSQGISEAFF; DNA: TGTGCCAGCAGCCAGGGAATTTCTGAAGCTTTCTTT
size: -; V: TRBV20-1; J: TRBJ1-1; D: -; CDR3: CSALQNTEAFF; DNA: TGCAGTGCTCTTCAGAACACTGAAGCTTTCTTT
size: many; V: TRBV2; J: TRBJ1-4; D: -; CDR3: CAIRDLSTNEKLFF; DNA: TGTGCCATCCGGGACCTATCAACTAATGAAAAACTGTTTTTT
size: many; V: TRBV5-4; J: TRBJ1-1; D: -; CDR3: CASSLGPTVNTEAFF; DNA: TGTGCCAGCAGCTTGGGTCCGACAGTGAACACTGAAGCTTTCTTT
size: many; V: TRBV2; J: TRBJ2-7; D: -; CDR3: CASSLRGQLISYEQYF; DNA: TGTGCCAGCAGTCTCCGCGGACAGCTCATTTCCTACGAGCAGTACTTC
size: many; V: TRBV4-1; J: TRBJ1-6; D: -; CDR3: CASSQSVGEQNSPLHF; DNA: TGCGCCAGCAGCCAAAGTGTGGGGGAACAGAATTCACCCCTCCACTTT
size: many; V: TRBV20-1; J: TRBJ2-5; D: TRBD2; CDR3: CSARDRAGGGGETQYF; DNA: TGCAGTGCTAGAGATCGAGCGGGGGGCGGGGGGGAGACCCAGTACTTC
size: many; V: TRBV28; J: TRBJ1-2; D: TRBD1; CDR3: CATYSPGGARGGYTF; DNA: TGTGCCACCTACTCCCCAGGGGGGGCGAGGGGTGGCTACACCTTC
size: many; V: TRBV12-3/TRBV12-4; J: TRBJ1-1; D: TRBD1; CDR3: CASSFGTVTEAFF; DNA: TGTGCCAGCAGTTTTGGGACAGTCACTGAAGCTTTCTTT
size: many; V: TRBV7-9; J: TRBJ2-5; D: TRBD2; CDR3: CASRPGEGRETQYF; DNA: TGTGCCAGCCGACCTGGGGAGGGAAGAGAGACCCAGTACTTC
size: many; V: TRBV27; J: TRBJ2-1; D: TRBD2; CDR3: CATLSGAASGGKYNEQFF; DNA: TGTGCCACCTTGTCGGGGGCGGCGAGCGGGGGAAAGTACAATGAGCAGTTCTTC